The TCR beta chain under discussion was sequenced for a study of identical twins. CDR3 length equals 16 residues. Germline V gives CDR1 MRHNA, CDR2 SNTAGT. J lost 4 bases, V lost 6 bases, and 11 bases had no gene match. The table lists this clonotype with a few counts. TCRdb fed the 5' RACE reads into MiXCR, producing one record per CDR3 protein. The table records a few hundred thousand distinct CDR3 sequences, approximately 9.6% of them present only once. In addition, the sample was reused for a study of yellow fever vaccine responses in identical twins.

The TCR comes from a woman under 30 in good health. The V and J genes are TRBV6-4 and TRBJ2-3, with 9 bases fitting TRBD2. The sequencing sample was made of PBMCs. CDR3 sequence: CASSEAGGGAADTQYF. CDR3 bases: TGTGCCAGCAGCGAGGCCGGCGGGGGGGCGGCAGATACGCAGTATTTT.